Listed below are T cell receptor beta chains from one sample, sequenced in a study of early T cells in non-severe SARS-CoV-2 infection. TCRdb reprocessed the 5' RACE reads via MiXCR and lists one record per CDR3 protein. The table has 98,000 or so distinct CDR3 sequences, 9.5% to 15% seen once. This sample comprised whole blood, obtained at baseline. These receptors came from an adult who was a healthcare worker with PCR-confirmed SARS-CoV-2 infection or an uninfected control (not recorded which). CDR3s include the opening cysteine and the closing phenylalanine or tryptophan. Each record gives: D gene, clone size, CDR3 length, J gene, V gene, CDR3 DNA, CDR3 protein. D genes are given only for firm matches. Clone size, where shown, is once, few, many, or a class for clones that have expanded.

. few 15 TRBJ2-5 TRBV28 TGTGCCAGCAGCACACTCAGGGGTTCGGGGGTGACCCAGTACTTC CASSTLRGSGVTQYF
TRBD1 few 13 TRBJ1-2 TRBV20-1 TGCAGTGCTTACGGGACAGCTGTCTATGGCTACACCTTC CSAYGTAVYGYTF
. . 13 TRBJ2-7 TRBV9 TGTGCCAGCAGCGGGAGAGGGGCCTACGAGCAGTACTTC CASSGRGAYEQYF
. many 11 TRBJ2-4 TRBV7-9 TGTGCCATCCAGGGGAGGTACATTCAGTACTTC CAIQGRYIQYF
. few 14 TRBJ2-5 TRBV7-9 TGTGCCAGCAGCTCCATGCCAGCCTTGGAGACCCAGTACTTC CASSSMPALETQYF
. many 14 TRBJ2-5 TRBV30 TGTGCCTGGAGTGCCACAGGGTACGGGGAGACCCAGTACTTC CAWSATGYGETQYF
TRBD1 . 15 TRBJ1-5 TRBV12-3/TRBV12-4 TGTGCCAGCAGTTTGGGCAGGGGGCCCAATCAGCCCCAGCATTTT CASSLGRGPNQPQHF
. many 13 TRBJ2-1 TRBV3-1 TGTGCCAGCAGCCAAGGAGGGTACAATGAGCAGTTCTTC CASSQGGYNEQFF
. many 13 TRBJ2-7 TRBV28 TGTGCCAGCAGTCCCCCCAGCTCCTACGAGCAGTACTTC CASSPPSSYEQYF
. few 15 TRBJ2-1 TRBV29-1 TGCAGCGTTGGCACAGGACCGGCCTCCTACAATGAGCAGTTCTTC CSVGTGPASYNEQFF
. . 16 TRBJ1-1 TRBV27 TGTGCCAGCAGTCTGCGCGGGACAATCATGAGCACTGAAGCTTTCTTT CASSLRGTIMSTEAFF
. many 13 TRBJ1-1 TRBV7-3 TGTGCCAGCAGCTTCACCCTGAACACTGAAGCTTTCTTT CASSFTLNTEAFF
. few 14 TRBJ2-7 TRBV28 TGTGCCAGCATAAGGGACGGTCGGACCTACGAGCAGTACTTC CASIRDGRTYEQYF
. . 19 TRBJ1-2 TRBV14 TGTGCCACCAATCTTCCCACTCCCCATCCCAGCGTCCCCATTTCCGGCTACACCTTC CATNLPTPHPSVPISGYTF
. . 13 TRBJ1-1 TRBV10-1 TGCGCCAGCAGTGAGTTCGAGGGTGCTGAAGCTTTCTTT CASSEFEGAEAFF
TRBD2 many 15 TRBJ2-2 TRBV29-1 TGCAGCGTTGACGCTCGGGGGGGCGACACCGGGGAGCTGTTTTTT CSVDARGGDTGELFF
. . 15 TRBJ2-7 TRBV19 TGTGCCAGTAGTATCTTCGCGGCAGGGCTCGGCGAGCAGTACTTC CASSIFAAGLGEQYF
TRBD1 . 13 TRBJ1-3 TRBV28 TGTGCCAGCAGTTTCAGGGGGACAAACACCATATATTTT CASSFRGTNTIYF
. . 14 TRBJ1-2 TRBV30 TGTGCCTGGAGTCCAGCGAGGGCAGTCTATGGCTACACCTTC CAWSPARAVYGYTF
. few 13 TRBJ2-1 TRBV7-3 TGTGCCAGCAGCGCGGGCCTTTACAATGAGCAGTTCTTC CASSAGLYNEQFF
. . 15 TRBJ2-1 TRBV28 TGTGCCAGCAGTACCCGTAGCTCCAGGATCAATGAGCAGTTCTTC CASSTRSSRINEQFF
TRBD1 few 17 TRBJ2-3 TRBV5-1 TGCGCCAGCAGCTTGGCGCAGGGGGCATTGGGGCAGGATACGCAGTATTTT CASSLAQGALGQDTQYF
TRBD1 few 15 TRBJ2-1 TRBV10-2 TGCGCCAGCATGGGCGACAGGGGGCCCCACAATGAGCAGTTCTTC CASMGDRGPHNEQFF
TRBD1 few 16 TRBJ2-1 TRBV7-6 TGTGCCAGCAGCTCCACAGGGGGCTCCTCCTACAATGAGCAGTTCTTC CASSSTGGSSYNEQFF
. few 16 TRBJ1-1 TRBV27 TGTGCCAGCAGTAAGTCGCCCTTTGGGGACAAGTTCGAAGCTTTCTTT CASSKSPFGDKFEAFF
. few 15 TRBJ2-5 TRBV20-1 TGCAGTGCTACCTCAGAAACTAGAGAGCAAGAGACCCAGTACTTC CSATSETREQETQYF
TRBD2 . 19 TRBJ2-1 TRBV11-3 TGTGTCAGCAGTAGTCCCCGGGACATAGAACTAGCGGGAGCGGGTGAGCAGTTCTTC CVSSSPRDIELAGAGEQFF
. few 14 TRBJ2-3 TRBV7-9 TGTGCCAGCCACCCTAGCGCGGGCACAGATACGCAGTATTTT CASHPSAGTDTQYF
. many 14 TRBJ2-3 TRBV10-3 TGTGCCATCAGTGTAACTAGAACAGAGGATACGCAGTATTTT CAISVTRTEDTQYF
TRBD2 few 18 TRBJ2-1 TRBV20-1 TGCAGTGCTAGCCCGACTAGCGGGGGGGTGAGCTCCTACAATGAGCAGTTCTTC CSASPTSGGVSSYNEQFF
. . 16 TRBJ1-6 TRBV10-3 TGTGCCATCAGTGAGTCCGGGGGGTCTAATAATTCACCCCTCCACTTT CAISESGGSNNSPLHF
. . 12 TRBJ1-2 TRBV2 TGTGCCAGCAGTAACAGGGCCTATGGCTACACCTTC CASSNRAYGYTF
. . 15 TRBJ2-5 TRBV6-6 TGTGCCAGCAGTTACCCTATGGGGGCAGGGGAGACCCAGTACTTC CASSYPMGAGETQYF
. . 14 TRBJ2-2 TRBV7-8 TGTGCCAGCAGCTTCGGCGTAAGCACCGGGGAGCTGTTTTTT CASSFGVSTGELFF
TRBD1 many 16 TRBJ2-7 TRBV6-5 TGTGCCAGCAGTTACTCGAGTAAGGGACAGCCCTACGAGCAGTACTTC CASSYSSKGQPYEQYF
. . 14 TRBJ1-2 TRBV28 TGTGCCAGCAGTAGGGTTCAGGGGAACTATGGCTACACCTTC CASSRVQGNYGYTF
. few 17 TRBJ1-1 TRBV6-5 TGTGCCAGCAGTTACTCGGCACAGTCTGTGATTTTCACTGAAGCTTTCTTT CASSYSAQSVIFTEAFF
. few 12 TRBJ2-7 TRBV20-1 TGCAGTGCTAGTCCGGACACTTACGAGCAGTACTTC CSASPDTYEQYF
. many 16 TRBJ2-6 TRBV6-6 TGTGCCAGCAGTTATCACGGACAGTCTGGGGCCAACGTCCTGACTTTC CASSYHGQSGANVLTF
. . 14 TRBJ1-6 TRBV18 TGTGCCAGCTCACCACAGGGATGGGATTCACCCCTCCACTTT CASSPQGWDSPLHF
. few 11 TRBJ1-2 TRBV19 TGTGCCAGTACCACGGGGTATGGCTACACCTTC CASTTGYGYTF
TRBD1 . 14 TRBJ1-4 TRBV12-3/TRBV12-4 TGTGCCAGCAGCCAGGACAGGAAAAAAGAAAAACTGTTTTTT CASSQDRKKEKLFF
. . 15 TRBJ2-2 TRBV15 TGTGCCACCAGCAGAGACCTCACAGGGACCGGGGAGCTGTTTTTT CATSRDLTGTGELFF
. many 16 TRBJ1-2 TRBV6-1 TGTGCCAGCAGTGATAGGAGAACATATTTTTTCTATGGCTACACCTTC CASSDRRTYFFYGYTF
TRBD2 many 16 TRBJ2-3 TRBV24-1 TGTGCCACCAGTGATCCTAGCGGGGGTAACACAGATACGCAGTATTTT CATSDPSGGNTDTQYF
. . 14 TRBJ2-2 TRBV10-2 TGCGCCAGCACCTGGAGACTGAACACCGGGGAGCTGTTTTTT CASTWRLNTGELFF
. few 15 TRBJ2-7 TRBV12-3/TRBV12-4 TGTGCCAGCAGTTTAGGGGTAGGGGGGCCCTACGAGCAGTACTTC CASSLGVGGPYEQYF
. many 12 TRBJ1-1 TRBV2 TGTGCCAGCAGTGACCCTGGATCTGAAGCTTTCTTT CASSDPGSEAFF
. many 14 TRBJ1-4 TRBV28 TGTGCCAGCAGTTCAGTTGCAACTAATGAAAAACTGTTTTTT CASSSVATNEKLFF
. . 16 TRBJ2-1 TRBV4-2 TGTGCCAGCAGCCAAGATACCAGGGACTCCTACAATGAGCAGTTCTTC CASSQDTRDSYNEQFF
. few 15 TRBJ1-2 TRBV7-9 TGTGCCAGCAGCTTAAGCCCCAGCGAGAACTATGGCTACACCTTC CASSLSPSENYGYTF
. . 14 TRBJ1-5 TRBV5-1 TGCGCCAGCAGCTCGGGCCCCGGGTATCAGCCCCAGCATTTT CASSSGPGYQPQHF
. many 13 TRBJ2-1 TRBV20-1 TGCAGTGCTAGAGTACGGGGTGGCAATGAGCAGTTCTTC CSARVRGGNEQFF
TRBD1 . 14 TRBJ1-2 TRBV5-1 TGCGCCAGCAGCTCCGACAGGGCGGACTATGGCTACACCTTC CASSSDRADYGYTF
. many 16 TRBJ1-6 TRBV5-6 TGTGCCAGCAGCTTGGGCCCCTTCCCCGGCGATTCACCCCTCCACTTT CASSLGPFPGDSPLHF